This T cell receptor (beta chain) was sequenced for a study of blood T cell repertoires in COVID-19. CDR1 is SGHTA, CDR2 FQGTGA, per germline. V was shortened by 8 bases and J by 1 base, with 11 bases between the two germline ends. This CDR3 has 13 amino acids. Generated by immunoSEQ multiplex PCR, the TCRdb table keeps only in-frame clones and is missing some. Among approximately 190,000 clones listed, around four fifths were seen once. The sequence came from a man aged 30 to 45 with active or convalescent COVID-19. This rearrangement joins TRBV7-3 to TRBJ1-1, with D perhaps TRBD1 (5 bases). Sequencing was performed on peripheral blood. This CDR3 is CASGQTGNTEAFF. CDR3 in DNA: TGTGCCAGCGGCCAAACAGGGAACACTGAAGCTTTCTTT.